The 25 T cell receptor beta chains given below trace back to one sample, sequenced in a study of blood T cells in healthy people across ages. Through a sample-barcoded 5' primer and a J-beta primer mix, a second PCR was run for roughly 7 to 11 cycles. TCRdb itself ran the 5' RACE reads through MiXCR, one entry per CDR3 protein. In the table there are 1.5 million to 2 million distinct CDR3 sequences, roughly 27% of which are singletons. Specimen: blood. These receptors originate from a woman aged 25-40 years in good health.

This chain connects TRBV11-2 to TRBJ2-7, with 11 bases fitting TRBD2. The germline gives CDR1 SGHAT, CDR2 FQNNGV. V was pared by 5 bases and J by 4 bases, with 7 bases of the junction left unmatched. This CDR3 is 15 amino acids long. The CDR3 DNA sequence: TGTGCCAGCAGCCTTCCACTAGCGGGAGTGTACGAGCAGTACTTC. It is translated as CASSLPLAGVYEQYF.

This clonotype was picked up a small number of times. The chain is built from TRBV28 and TRBJ2-7; 9 bases align to TRBD2. The length of the CDR3 is 16 residues. Germline loops: CDR1 MDHEN, CDR2 SYDVKM. V trimming: 4 bases; J trimming: 5 bases; junction bases outside the gene matches: 12. The CDR3 is CASSSRSSGGPDEQYF. CDR3 nucleotides: TGTGCCAGCAGTTCCCGGAGTAGCGGGGGACCCGACGAGCAGTACTTC.

This sequence joins TRBV28 and TRBJ2-3; 8 bases map to TRBD1. The V segment lost 4 bases and the J segment 1 base; nucleotides outside the gene matches: 7. This CDR3 has 16 amino acids. Per germline, CDR1 MDHEN and CDR2 SYDVKM. The CDR3 loop reads CASSSIGQGRTDTQYF. The CDR3 coding sequence is TGTGCCAGCAGTTCCATAGGACAGGGACGCACAGATACGCAGTATTTT.

The CDR3 nucleotides read TGTGCCACCAGTGAGGGGGACTGCCGGATCAATGAGCAGTTCTTC. Translation gives CATSEGDCRINEQFF. The chain joins TRBV24-1 to TRBJ2-1; tentative D call: TRBD2 (6 bases). This CDR3 comprises 15 residues. Germline CDR1 is KGHDR and CDR2 is SFDVKD. V dropped 4 bases and J dropped 6 bases, with 15 bases sitting between them.

The gene calls are TRBV30 and TRBJ2-3; D possibly corresponds to TRBD1 (6 bases). The V gene's germline CDR1 is GTSNPN and CDR2 SVGIG (reference sequence). CDR3 size: 14 residues. Trimming stripped 2 bases from V and 1 base from J, with 10 bases between. CDR3 amino acids: CAWSLNRGTDTQYF. DNA of the CDR3: TGTGCCTGGAGTCTAAACAGGGGCACAGATACGCAGTATTTT.

Notes on this clonotype: The final CDR3 position lacks the conserved phenylalanine or tryptophan, pointing to a likely read error. CDR3 residues: CSARAGQYLRTQHC. CDR3 sequence (DNA): TGCAGTGCTAGAGCCGGGCAGTATCTCAGGACCCAGCATTGT. The J gene is TRBJ1-5, the V gene TRBV20-1; D is ambiguous. This CDR3 is built from 14 residues. V lost 1 base to trimming and J lost 11 bases, with 18 bases between them. Germline CDR1 is DFQATT and CDR2 is SNEGSKA (reference sequence).

V gene TRBV6-1 combines with J gene TRBJ2-5, with D perhaps being TRBD1 or TRBD2 (6 bases each). The J call may be faulty, since TRBJ2-7 better matches the DNA end. The CDR3 loop spans 13 amino acids. Germline CDR1 reads MNHNS; CDR2 reads SASEGT. DNA of the CDR3: TGTGCCAGCAGTGAGGCGGGACACTACGAGCAGTACTTC. Protein sequence: CASSEAGHYEQYF.

V and J are TRBV30 and TRBJ2-7; 7 bases map to TRBD2. This CDR3 is built from 13 residues. Germline V gene data show CDR1 as GTSNPN and CDR2 as SVGIG (reference sequence). Trimming took 2 bases from V and 5 from J; bases not matched to a gene: 6. Here the CDR3 DNA reads TGTGCCTGGAGTCTTAAGGCGGGGGACGAGCAGTACTTC. Translated, it gives CAWSLKAGDEQYF. Full variable domain (remainder filled in from reference TRBV30 and TRBJ2-7): SQTIHQWPATLVQPVGSPLSLECTVEGTSNPNLYWYRQAAGRGLQLLFYSVGIGQISSEVPQNLSASRPQDRQFILSSKKLLLSDSGFYLCAWSLKAGDEQYFGPGTRLTVT.

This clonotype was observed many times. This chain connects TRBV7-9 to TRBJ2-1; possibly TRBD1 or TRBD2 for D (5 bases each). Germline V gene lookup returns CDR1 SEHNR and CDR2 FQNEAQ (reference sequence). V lost 3 bases to trimming and J lost 5 bases, with 11 bases between them. The CDR3 spans 14 residues. CDR3 protein: CASSLWGSDNEQFF. The CDR3 bases are TGTGCCAGCAGCTTGTGGGGGTCGGACAATGAGCAGTTCTTC.

This clonotype was counted at least ten times. CDR3 residues: CASSPGTGPGREQYF. The CDR3 DNA is TGTGCCAGCTCACCCGGGACAGGCCCTGGTCGCGAGCAGTACTTC. V is TRBV18 and J is TRBJ2-7, with 8 positions matching TRBD1. With 3 bases clipped from V and 6 bases from J, the junction kept 10 bases outside the gene matches. Germline loops: CDR1 KGHSH, CDR2 LQKENI. The CDR3 covers 15 residues.

This clonotype occurred many times. The chain couples TRBV5-1 to TRBJ1-2; 10 nucleotides match TRBD1. The V segment lost 2 bases and the J segment 3 bases; nucleotides outside the gene matches: 1. The CDR3 extends over 14 amino acids. Germline V gives CDR1 SGHRS, CDR2 YFSETQ. Here the CDR3 DNA reads TGCGCCAGCAGCTTTGGGACAGGGGACTATGGCTACACCTTC. Encoded protein: CASSFGTGDYGYTF.

CDR3 sequence (DNA): TGCAGTGCTAGTTTGGGTGGGACTGAAGCTTTCTTT. Its translation is CSASLGGTEAFF. The rearrangement uses TRBV20-1 and TRBJ1-1; D is unclear. V dropped 3 bases and J dropped 5 bases, with 10 bases sitting between them. The CDR3 is 12 amino acids. CDR1 is DFQATT, CDR2 SNEGSKA, per germline (reference sequence).

This clonotype was found many times. The rearrangement links TRBV20-1 to TRBJ2-4; tentatively, D is TRBD1 (5 bases). V was shortened by 3 bases and J by 1 base, with 10 bases between the two germline ends. Germline V gene data show CDR1 as DFQATT and CDR2 as SNEGSKA (reference sequence). The CDR3 covers 14 residues. This CDR3 is CSARKGLAKNIQYF. The CDR3 DNA reads TGCAGTGCTAGGAAGGGGTTGGCCAAAAACATTCAGTACTTC.

The chain recombines TRBV6-6 with TRBJ1-1; weak D call: TRBD1 (6 bases). The CDR3 runs to 16 residues. From germline, CDR1 is MNHNY and CDR2 SVGAGI (reference sequence). Trimming pared 0 bases from V and 6 bases from J, leaving 17 bases between. CDR3 protein: CASSYSNRGATPEAFF. The CDR3 coding sequence is TGTGCCAGCAGTTACTCGAATCGGGGGGCCACCCCTGAAGCTTTCTTT.

This clonotype was found once. This chain links TRBV2 with TRBJ2-4; TRBD1 agrees at 8 bases. The J call may be faulty, since TRBJ2-7 better matches the DNA end. Germline values: CDR1 SNHLY, CDR2 FYNNEI. The CDR3 is made up of 14 amino acids. The CDR3 sequence: CAGNIAGGAYEQYF. The CDR3, as DNA: TGTGCCGGCAACATAGCAGGGGGCGCTTACGAGCAGTACTTC.

This clonotype was seen ten or more times. This chain connects TRBV6-2 or TRBV6-3 to TRBJ2-7; 9 bases agree with TRBD1. The CDR3 runs 15 residues. V dropped 2 bases and J dropped 3; count of bases not matched to a gene: 5. Looked up from germline, CDR1 is MNHEY and CDR2 is SVGEGT. In DNA form, the CDR3 reads TGTGCCAGCAGTTACGGGCGACAGGGGGACTACGAGCAGTACTTC. This sequence encodes CASSYGRQGDYEQYF.

The chain combines TRBV5-1 with TRBJ2-3; D unclear. Germline V gene data show CDR1 as SGHRS and CDR2 as YFSETQ. The V gene lost 0 bases and the J gene lost 10 bases, with 12 bases spanning the gap. The CDR3 loop spans 13 amino acids. The CDR3 sequence is CASSLDRQLAQYF. CDR3 DNA sequence: TGCGCCAGCAGCTTGGATCGGCAGTTAGCGCAGTATTTT. Full variable domain (missing parts from reference TRBV5-1 and TRBJ2-3): KAGVTQTPRYLIKTRGQQVTLSCSPISGHRSVSWYQQTPGQGLQFLFEYFSETQRNKGNFPGRFSGRQFSNSRSEMNVSTLELGDSALYLCASSLDRQLAQYFGPGTRLTVL.

In this sample, this clonotype turned up many times. V and J are TRBV28 and TRBJ1-2; D is undetermined. This CDR3 has 14 residues. Germline assignment: CDR1 MDHEN and CDR2 SYDVKM. The germline V and J ends were trimmed by 6 bases and 7 bases, with 18 bases remaining between them. In nucleotides, the CDR3 is TGTGCCAGCAGGTTGATGTGGGCGCAAGGTGGCTACACCTTC. Protein product: CASRLMWAQGGYTF.

Concerning this clonotype itself: This may arise from a read error, as a much more abundant clone is one base away. This sequence joins TRBV3-1 and TRBJ2-1; D uncertain. TRBJ2-7 explains the end of the DNA better; the J call may be wrong. Germline lookup yields CDR1 LGHDT and CDR2 YNNKEL (reference sequence). This CDR3 contains 14 residues. DNA of the CDR3: TGTGCCAGCAGCCAACCTCAGCACTCGTACGAGCAGTACTTC. Its translation: CASSQPQHSYEQYF.

As regards this clonotype: This may be a read error: a much more frequent sequence differs by one nucleotide. The chain carries TRBV15 and TRBJ2-5; 7 bases are a match to TRBD1. The J call may be incorrect, as the DNA end agrees better with TRBJ2-7. The CDR3 runs 16 residues. Germline lookup yields CDR1 LNHNV and CDR2 YYDKDF (reference sequence). The CDR3 DNA sequence: TGTGCCACCAGCCCCAGGGGGACAGCAATTTTTCACGAGCAGTACTTC. This sequence encodes CATSPRGTAIFHEQYF.

The chain links TRBV6-1 to TRBJ1-4; no clear D. The ends were cut back, 6 bases at V and 0 bases at J, with 17 bases in the middle. The CDR3 totals 17 residues. Looked up from germline, CDR1 is MNHNS and CDR2 is SASEGT. CDR3 residues: CASSEIEHMTTNEKLFF. CDR3 nucleotide sequence: TGTGCCAGCAGCGAAATAGAACATATGACAACTAATGAAAAACTGTTTTTT.

Turning to this clonotype: Because it lacks the conserved phenylalanine or tryptophan at the end, this CDR3 is likely a read error. The DNA of the CDR3 is TGCGCCAGCAGCCAAGATAATAGTCGGGGAGGGCCGAGGAACGGAGATACGCAGTATTTG. Encoded protein: CASSQDNSRGGPRNGDTQYL. The chain couples TRBV4-3 to TRBJ2-3; TRBD2 aligns across 7 bases. This CDR3 region has 20 residues. V shed 0 bases, J shed 5 bases, and the junction held 20 bases outside the gene matches. Germline V gene lookup returns CDR1 LGHNA and CDR2 YSLEER.

This clonotype was observed a handful of times. The CDR3 sequence: CASSVVLRGDYGYTF. The CDR3, as DNA: TGTGCCAGCAGCGTAGTCCTTAGGGGGGACTATGGCTACACCTTC. The V gene is TRBV11-2, the J gene TRBJ1-2; maybe TRBD1 (6 bases). The CDR3 is 15 residues long. Germline V CDR1 and CDR2: SGHAT, FQNNGV. The V gene lost 5 bases and the J gene lost 3 bases, with 16 bases spanning the gap.

This clonotype has a handful of counts. The rearrangement links TRBV29-1 to TRBJ2-1; 9 bases line up with TRBD2. Germline V gene data show CDR1 as SQVTM and CDR2 as ANQGSEA. The CDR3 contains 16 residues. With 4 bases clipped from V and 4 bases from J, the junction kept 11 bases outside the gene matches. CDR3 loop: CSVVFGGGAQYNEQFF. In DNA form, the CDR3 reads TGCAGCGTTGTATTCGGCGGGGGGGCCCAATACAATGAGCAGTTCTTC.

In this sample, this clonotype turned up a few times. The chain joins TRBV7-9 to TRBJ2-7; no reliable D call. Germline V gene lookup returns CDR1 SEHNR and CDR2 FQNEAQ (reference sequence). The V and J ends lost 8 bases and 1 base respectively, with 9 bases between them. This CDR3 comprises 12 residues. CDR3 sequence reads: CASAVTSYEQYF. DNA of the CDR3: TGTGCCAGCGCGGTCACTTCCTACGAGCAGTACTTC.